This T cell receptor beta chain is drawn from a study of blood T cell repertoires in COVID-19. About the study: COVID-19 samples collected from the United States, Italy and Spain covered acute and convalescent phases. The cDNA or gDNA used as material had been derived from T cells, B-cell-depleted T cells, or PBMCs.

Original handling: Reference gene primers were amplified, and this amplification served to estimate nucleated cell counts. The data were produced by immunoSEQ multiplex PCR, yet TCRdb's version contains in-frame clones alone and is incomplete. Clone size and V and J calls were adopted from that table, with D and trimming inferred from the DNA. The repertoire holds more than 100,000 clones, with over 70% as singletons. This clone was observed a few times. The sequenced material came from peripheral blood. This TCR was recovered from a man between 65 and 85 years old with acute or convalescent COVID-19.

Written as DNA, the CDR3 is TGTGCCAGCAGCCATCTCTATGGCTACACCTTC. This codes for CASSHLYGYTF. This chain connects TRBV3-1 (or the pseudogene TRBV3-2) to TRBJ1-2; D not certain. CDR3 length: 11 residues. From germline, CDR1 is LGHDT and CDR2 YNNKEL (reference sequence). Trimming shortened V by 3 bases and J by 4 bases, and 3 bases separated the two germline ends.